Below, one TCR beta chain is given with its context. Its target is unknown. This sample stems from a study of T cell responses to AZD1222 COVID-19 vaccine. This CDR3 has 13 amino acids. V was cut by 3 bases and J by 11 bases, with 14 bases left in between. The data were produced by immunoSEQ multiplex PCR, yet TCRdb's version contains in-frame clones alone and is incomplete. The sample has 150,000 or so clones; about 93% are singletons. Broader study findings: Nearly half of spike-specific TCRs reportedly go after variant regions that carry no mutations. A mostly white British donor set with more females was recruited, and clonal diversity was possibly underestimated.

The sequencing here drew on peripheral blood, taken on day 0 of AZD1222 vaccination. The chain is built from TRBV12-3 or TRBV12-4 and TRBJ2-1; perhaps TRBD2 as D (6 bases). This receptor was obtained from an adult in good health. CDR3: CASSLGSGLKQFF. Written as DNA, the CDR3 is TGTGCCAGCAGTTTGGGTAGCGGACTAAAGCAGTTCTTC.